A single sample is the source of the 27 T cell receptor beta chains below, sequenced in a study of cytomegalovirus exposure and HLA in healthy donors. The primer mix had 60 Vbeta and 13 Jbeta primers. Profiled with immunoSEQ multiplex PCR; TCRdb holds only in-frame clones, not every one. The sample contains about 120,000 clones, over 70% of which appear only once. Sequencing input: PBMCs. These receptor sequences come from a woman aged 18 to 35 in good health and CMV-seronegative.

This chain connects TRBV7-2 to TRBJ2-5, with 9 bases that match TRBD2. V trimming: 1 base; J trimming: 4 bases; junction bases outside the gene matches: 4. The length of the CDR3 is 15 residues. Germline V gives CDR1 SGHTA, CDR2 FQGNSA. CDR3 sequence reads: CASSLGGGAGETQYF. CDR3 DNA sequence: TGTGCCAGCAGCTTAGGCGGGGGGGCGGGAGAGACCCAGTACTTC.

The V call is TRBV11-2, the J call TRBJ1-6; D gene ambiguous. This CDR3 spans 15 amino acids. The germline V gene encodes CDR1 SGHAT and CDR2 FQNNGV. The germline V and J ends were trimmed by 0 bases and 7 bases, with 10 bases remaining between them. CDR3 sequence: CASSLDPRSNSPLHF. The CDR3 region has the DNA TGTGCCAGCAGCTTAGATCCCCGAAGCAATTCACCCCTCCACTTT.

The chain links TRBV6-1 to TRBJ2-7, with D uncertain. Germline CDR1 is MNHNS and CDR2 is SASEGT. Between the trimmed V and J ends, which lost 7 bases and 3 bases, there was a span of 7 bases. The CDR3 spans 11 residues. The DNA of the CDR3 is TGTGCCAGCAATGACGTCTACGAGCAGTACTTC. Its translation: CASNDVYEQYF.

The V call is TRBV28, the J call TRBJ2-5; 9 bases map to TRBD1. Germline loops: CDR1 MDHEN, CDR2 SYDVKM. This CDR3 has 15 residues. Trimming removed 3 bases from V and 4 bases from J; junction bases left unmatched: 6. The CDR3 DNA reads TGTGCCAGCAGTTTGGACAGGGGAGGAAGAGAGACCCAGTACTTC. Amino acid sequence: CASSLDRGGRETQYF.

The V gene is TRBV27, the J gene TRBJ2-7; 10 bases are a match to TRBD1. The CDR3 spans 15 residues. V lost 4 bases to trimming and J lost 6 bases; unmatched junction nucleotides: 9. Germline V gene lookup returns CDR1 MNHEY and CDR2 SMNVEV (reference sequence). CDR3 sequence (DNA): TGTGCCAGCAGTTCTCCGGGACAGGGGAGGAGCGAGCAGTACTTC. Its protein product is CASSSPGQGRSEQYF.

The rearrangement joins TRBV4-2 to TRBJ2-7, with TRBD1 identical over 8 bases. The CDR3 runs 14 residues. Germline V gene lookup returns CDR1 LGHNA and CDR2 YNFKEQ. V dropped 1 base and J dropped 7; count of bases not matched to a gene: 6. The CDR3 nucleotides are TGTGCCAGCAGCCAAGCAGGGGGCCGTGATGAGCAGTACTTC. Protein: CASSQAGGRDEQYF.

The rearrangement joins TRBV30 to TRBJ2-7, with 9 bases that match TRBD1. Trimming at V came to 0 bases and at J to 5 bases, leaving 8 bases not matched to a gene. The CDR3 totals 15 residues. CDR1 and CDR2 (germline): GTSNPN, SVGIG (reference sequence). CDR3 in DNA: TGTGCCTGGAGTGTTCCGGGACAGGGCCTCCACGAGCAGTACTTC. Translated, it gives CAWSVPGQGLHEQYF.

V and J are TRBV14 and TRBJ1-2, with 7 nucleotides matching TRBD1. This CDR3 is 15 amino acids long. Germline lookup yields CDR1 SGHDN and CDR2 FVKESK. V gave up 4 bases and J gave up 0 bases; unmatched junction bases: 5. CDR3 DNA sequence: TGTGCCAGCAGCCCCCGGACAGGAACTAACTATGGCTACACCTTC. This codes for CASSPRTGTNYGYTF.

CDR3 in DNA: TGCGCCAGCAGCTTGGCAATGGTCAGGCCCCATGAGCAGTTCTTC. Amino acids: CASSLAMVRPHEQFF. This sequence joins TRBV5-1 and TRBJ2-1; D is ambiguous. CDR3 length: 15 amino acids. Trimming stripped 0 bases from V and 8 bases from J, with 15 bases between. CDR1 is SGHRS, CDR2 YFSETQ, per germline. The variable domain in full, with the rest retrieved from reference TRBV5-1 and TRBJ2-1, is KAGVTQTPRYLIKTRGQQVTLSCSPISGHRSVSWYQQTPGQGLQFLFEYFSETQRNKGNFPGRFSGRQFSNSRSEMNVSTLELGDSALYLCASSLAMVRPHEQFFGPGTRLTVL.

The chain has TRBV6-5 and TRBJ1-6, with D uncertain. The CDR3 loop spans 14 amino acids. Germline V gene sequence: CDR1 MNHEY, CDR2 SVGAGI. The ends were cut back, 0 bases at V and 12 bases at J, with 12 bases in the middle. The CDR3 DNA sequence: TGTGCCAGCAGTTACTCCCCGGGAGCTGAACCCCTCCACTTT. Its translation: CASSYSPGAEPLHF.

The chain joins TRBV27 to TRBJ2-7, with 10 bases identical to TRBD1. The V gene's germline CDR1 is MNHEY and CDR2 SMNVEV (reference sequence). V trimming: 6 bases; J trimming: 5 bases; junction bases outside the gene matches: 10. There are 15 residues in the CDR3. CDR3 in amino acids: CASSALDRGFHEQYF. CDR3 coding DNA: TGTGCCAGCAGCGCTCTGGACAGGGGGTTTCACGAGCAGTACTTC.

CDR3 region: CASSFSLTGDGYTF. CDR3 bases: TGTGCCAGCAGCTTCAGCCTAACAGGGGATGGCTACACCTTC. The V call is TRBV7-8, the J call TRBJ1-2; 7 bases map to TRBD1. This CDR3 is 14 amino acids long. V dropped 3 bases and J dropped 6; count of bases not matched to a gene: 7. Germline assignment: CDR1 SGHVS and CDR2 FQNEAQ.

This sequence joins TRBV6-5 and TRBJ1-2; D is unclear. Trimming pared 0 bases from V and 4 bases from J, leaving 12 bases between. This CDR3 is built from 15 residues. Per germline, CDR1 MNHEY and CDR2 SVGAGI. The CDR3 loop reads CASSYSLNGGYGYTF. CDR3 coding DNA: TGTGCCAGCAGTTACTCGCTGAACGGAGGCTATGGCTACACCTTC.

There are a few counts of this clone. The CDR3: CASSLWPRDRASRNTIYF. The CDR3 nucleotides read TGTGCCAGCAGTTTATGGCCCCGGGACAGGGCGAGTAGAAACACCATATATTTT. This chain joins TRBV28 and TRBJ1-3; the match to TRBD1 covers 9 bases. CDR1 and CDR2 from the germline V gene are MDHEN and SYDVKM. With V trimmed by 0 bases and J by 5 bases, 11 bases remained unmatched. CDR3 length equals 18 residues.

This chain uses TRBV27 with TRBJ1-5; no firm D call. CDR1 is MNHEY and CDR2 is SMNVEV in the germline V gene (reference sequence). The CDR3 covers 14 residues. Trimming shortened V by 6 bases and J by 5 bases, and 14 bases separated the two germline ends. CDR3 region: CASSATVRDQPQHF. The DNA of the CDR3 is TGTGCCAGCAGCGCAACCGTTCGAGATCAGCCCCAGCATTTT.

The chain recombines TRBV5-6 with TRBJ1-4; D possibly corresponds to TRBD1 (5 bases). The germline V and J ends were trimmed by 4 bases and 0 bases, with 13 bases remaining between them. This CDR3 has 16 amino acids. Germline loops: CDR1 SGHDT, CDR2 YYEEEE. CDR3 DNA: TGTGCCAGCAGCATAACGCCGACAGCAACTAATGAAAAACTGTTTTTT. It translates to CASSITPTATNEKLFF.

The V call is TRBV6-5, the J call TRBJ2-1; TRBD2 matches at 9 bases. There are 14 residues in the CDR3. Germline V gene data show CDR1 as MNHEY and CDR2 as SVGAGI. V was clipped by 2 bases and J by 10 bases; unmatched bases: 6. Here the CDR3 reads CASSYAGGTTEQFF. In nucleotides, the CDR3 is TGTGCCAGCAGTTACGCGGGGGGGACCACGGAGCAGTTCTTC.

Here the CDR3 DNA reads TGTGCCAGCAGCCTTAGCGGGGGGATCCAAGAGACCCAGTACTTC. The encoded protein is CASSLSGGIQETQYF. The rearrangement uses TRBV6-1 and TRBJ2-5, with TRBD2 identical over 10 bases. The length of the CDR3 is 15 residues. With 6 bases clipped from V and 1 base from J, the junction kept 5 bases outside the gene matches. The germline gives CDR1 MNHNS, CDR2 SASEGT.

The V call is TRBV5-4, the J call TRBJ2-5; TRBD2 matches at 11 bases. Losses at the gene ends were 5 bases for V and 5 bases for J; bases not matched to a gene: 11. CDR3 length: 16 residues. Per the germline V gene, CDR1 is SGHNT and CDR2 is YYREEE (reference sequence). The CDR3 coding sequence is TGTGCCAGCAGGATCTCATCGGGACTAGCGGATGAGACCCAGTACTTC. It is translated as CASRISSGLADETQYF.

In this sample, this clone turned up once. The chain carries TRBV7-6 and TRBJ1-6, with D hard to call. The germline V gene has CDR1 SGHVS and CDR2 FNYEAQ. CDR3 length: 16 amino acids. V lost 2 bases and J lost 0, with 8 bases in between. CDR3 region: CASSLFSSSYNSPLHF. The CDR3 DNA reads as TGTGCCAGCAGCTTATTTTCGAGCTCCTATAATTCACCCCTCCACTTT.

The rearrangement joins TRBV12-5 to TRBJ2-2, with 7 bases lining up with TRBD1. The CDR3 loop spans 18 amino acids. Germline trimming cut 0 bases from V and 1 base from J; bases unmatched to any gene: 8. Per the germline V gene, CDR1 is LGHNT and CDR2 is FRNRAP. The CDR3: CASGLVDGDRRNTGELFF. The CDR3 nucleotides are TGTGCTAGTGGTTTGGTAGATGGGGACAGAAGGAACACCGGGGAGCTGTTTTTT.

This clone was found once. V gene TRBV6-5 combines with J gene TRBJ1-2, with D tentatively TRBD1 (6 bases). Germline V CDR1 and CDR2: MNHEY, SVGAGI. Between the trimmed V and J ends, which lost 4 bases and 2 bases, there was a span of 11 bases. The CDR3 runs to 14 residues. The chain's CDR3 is CASSSLGQNYGYTF. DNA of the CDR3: TGTGCCAGCAGTTCCCTCGGACAGAACTATGGCTACACCTTC.

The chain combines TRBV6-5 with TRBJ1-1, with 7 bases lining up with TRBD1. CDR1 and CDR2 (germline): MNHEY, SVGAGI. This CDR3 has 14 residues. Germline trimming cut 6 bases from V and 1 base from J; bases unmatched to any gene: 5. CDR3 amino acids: CASRDRVKNTEAFF. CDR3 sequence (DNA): TGTGCCAGCAGAGACAGGGTCAAGAACACTGAAGCTTTCTTT.

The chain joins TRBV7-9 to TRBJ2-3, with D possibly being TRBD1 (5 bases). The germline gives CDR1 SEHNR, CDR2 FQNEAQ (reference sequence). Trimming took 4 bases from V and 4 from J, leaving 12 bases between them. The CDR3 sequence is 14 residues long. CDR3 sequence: CASSSRTSADTQYF. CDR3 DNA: TGTGCCAGCAGCTCCAGGACATCCGCAGATACGCAGTATTTT.

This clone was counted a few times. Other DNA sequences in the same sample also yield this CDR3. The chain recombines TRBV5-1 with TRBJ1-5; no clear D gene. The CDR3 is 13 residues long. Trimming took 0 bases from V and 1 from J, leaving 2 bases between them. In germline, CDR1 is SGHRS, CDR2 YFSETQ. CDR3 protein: CASSLASNQPQHF. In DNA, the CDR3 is TGCGCCAGCAGCTTGGCAAGCAATCAGCCCCAGCATTTT.

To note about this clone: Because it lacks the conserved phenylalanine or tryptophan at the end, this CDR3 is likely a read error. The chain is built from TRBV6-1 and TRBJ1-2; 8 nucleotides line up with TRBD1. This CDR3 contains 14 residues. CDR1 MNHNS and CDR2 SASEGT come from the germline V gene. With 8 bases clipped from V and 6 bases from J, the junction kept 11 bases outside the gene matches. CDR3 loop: CASGPSGQGHGYTV. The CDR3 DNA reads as TGTGCCAGCGGGCCCTCAGGACAGGGCCATGGCTACACCGTC.

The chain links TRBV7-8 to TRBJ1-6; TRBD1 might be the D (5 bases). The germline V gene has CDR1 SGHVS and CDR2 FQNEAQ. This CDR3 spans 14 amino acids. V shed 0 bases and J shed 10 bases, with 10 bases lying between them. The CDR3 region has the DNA TGTGCCAGCAGCTTAGCGGGGCAGGAGTCACCCCTCCACTTT. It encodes CASSLAGQESPLHF.